Each of the 13 T cell receptor beta chains below was sequenced from the same sample in a study of shared clonotypes between healthy human individuals. Naive CD8 cells lacked CD45RO, underwent positive selection for CCR7 and left out terminally differentiated effector memory CD45RA+ cells. This table comes from immunoSEQ multiplex PCR, and its TCRdb copy is limited to in-frame clones, with some not included. The data contain millions of clones, about 95% of them singletons. Sample: naive CD8+ T cells sorted from blood. All receptors derive from a man aged 18 to 35 in good health.

V gene TRBV4-1 combines with J gene TRBJ1-5; no firm D call. The germline V gene has CDR1 MGHRA and CDR2 YSYEKL. This CDR3 comprises 16 residues. Between the trimmed V and J ends, which lost 1 base and 2 bases, there was a span of 12 bases. CDR3 sequence reads: CASSQVKGTGNQPQHF. Written as DNA, the CDR3 is TGCGCCAGCAGCCAAGTTAAGGGCACGGGCAATCAGCCCCAGCATTTT.

The CDR3 nucleotides are TGTGCCATCGCTAGCGCCTCCTACAATGAGCAGTTCTTC. As protein: CAIASASYNEQFF. The rearrangement uses TRBV10-3 and TRBJ2-1; weak D call: TRBD2 (6 bases). Trimming removed 8 bases at V and 0 bases at J, with 8 bases between. The CDR3 consists of 13 residues. Looked up from germline, CDR1 is ENHRY and CDR2 is SYGVKD.

V usage is TRBV9 and J usage is TRBJ1-1; D gene unclear. V lost 0 bases to trimming and J lost 6 bases, with 12 bases between them. CDR1 and CDR2 from the germline V gene are SGDLS and YYNGEE. This CDR3 is 14 amino acids long. CDR3 nucleotide sequence: TGTGCCAGCAGCGTAGAGGCCCCGGGCGCTGAAGCTTTCTTT. Protein product: CASSVEAPGAEAFF.

The chain couples TRBV27 to TRBJ2-7; D is undetermined. Trimming took off 3 bases at V and 0 bases at J, with 12 bases between the two ends. The germline V gene has CDR1 MNHEY and CDR2 SMNVEV (reference sequence). CDR3 length: 15 residues. The CDR3 sequence is CASSLGLFSSYEQYF. The CDR3 nucleotides are TGTGCCAGCAGTTTGGGGTTGTTCAGCTCCTACGAGCAGTACTTC.

The rearrangement joins TRBV15 to TRBJ2-7; D remains ambiguous. This CDR3 region has 16 residues. In germline, CDR1 is LNHNV, CDR2 YYDKDF (reference sequence). The ends were cut back, 0 bases at V and 6 bases at J, with 18 bases in the middle. The CDR3 is CATSRDRPGGSAEQYF. In DNA, the CDR3 is TGTGCCACCAGCAGAGATCGGCCAGGTGGGTCCGCCGAGCAGTACTTC.

The chain links TRBV28 to TRBJ1-4; 7 positions match TRBD1. The CDR3 totals 14 residues. CDR1 is MDHEN, CDR2 SYDVKM, per germline. Trimming cost V 6 bases and J 6 bases; bases outside gene matches: 7. Here the CDR3 reads CASSPQGTYEKLFF. The CDR3 nucleotides read TGTGCCAGCAGCCCACAGGGGACCTATGAAAAACTGTTTTTT.

The chain recombines TRBV10-3 with TRBJ1-4; 10 bases align to TRBD1. Trimming at V came to 6 bases and at J to 8 bases, leaving 6 bases not matched to a gene. This CDR3 has 14 residues. Germline CDR1 reads ENHRY; CDR2 reads SYGVKD. CDR3 coding DNA: TGTGCCATCAGGCGACAGGGGGCTGGAGAAAAACTGTTTTTT. Residues: CAIRRQGAGEKLFF.

The genes are TRBV27 and TRBJ2-1; the D is unclear. Germline loops: CDR1 MNHEY, CDR2 SMNVEV (reference sequence). With 3 bases removed from V and 7 bases from J, the gap between germline ends came to 10 bases. This CDR3 comprises 13 residues. The DNA for the CDR3 is TGTGCCAGCAGTTTCAGCGTTGAAAATGAGCAGTTCTTC. It is translated as CASSFSVENEQFF.

The sample holds one count of this clone. This rearrangement joins TRBV7-6 to TRBJ2-2; TRBD2 matches at 11 bases. The CDR3 has 17 residues. V dropped 4 bases and J dropped 1; count of bases not matched to a gene: 5. The germline gives CDR1 SGHVS, CDR2 FNYEAQ. The CDR3 protein is CASSSALAGGNTGELFF. CDR3 DNA: TGTGCCAGCAGCTCCGCTCTAGCGGGGGGGAACACCGGGGAGCTGTTTTTT.

The J gene is TRBJ2-7, the V gene TRBV2; 8 nucleotides match TRBD2. Germline V lookup: CDR1 SNHLY, CDR2 FYNNEI. CDR3 length equals 13 residues. The V gene end was trimmed by 10 bases and the J gene end by 3 bases; junction bases not matched to a gene: 8. CDR3 amino acids: CATHLAGVYEQYF. CDR3 in DNA: TGTGCCACCCATCTAGCGGGCGTCTACGAGCAGTACTTC.

V gene TRBV5-4 combines with J gene TRBJ2-1; no clear D gene. Germline assignment: CDR1 SGHNT and CDR2 YYREEE (reference sequence). The CDR3 runs to 16 residues. V lost 1 base and J lost 0, with 11 bases in between. The CDR3 sequence is CASSLMGGISYNEQFF. CDR3 bases: TGTGCCAGCAGCTTGATGGGCGGAATCTCCTACAATGAGCAGTTCTTC.

The chain links TRBV5-8 to TRBJ2-1; no definite D call. The CDR3 is made up of 11 amino acids. The V and J ends lost 2 bases and 4 bases respectively, with 1 base between them. CDR1 and CDR2 from the germline V gene are SGHTS and YDEGEE. CDR3 sequence reads: CASSFYNEQFF. The CDR3 DNA follows: TGTGCCAGCAGCTTTTACAATGAGCAGTTCTTC. The entire variable domain, with the rest obtained from reference TRBV5-8 and TRBJ2-1, is as follows: EAGVTQSPTHLIKTRGQQATLRCSPISGHTSVYWYQQALGLGLQFLLWYDEGEERNRGNFPPRFSGRQFPNYSSELNVNALELEDSALYLCASSFYNEQFFGPGTRLTVL.

The chain links TRBV27 to TRBJ2-7; D gene unclear. The CDR3 is 15 residues long. Trimming stripped 6 bases from V and 0 bases from J, with 15 bases between. Germline CDR1 is MNHEY and CDR2 is SMNVEV (reference sequence). The CDR3 nucleotides read TGTGCCAGCAGCTCGCACGCACGGAGCTCCTACGAGCAGTACTTC. As protein: CASSSHARSSYEQYF.